The source of this T cell receptor (beta chain) is a study of T-cell memory formation after mild COVID-19. Germline V gives CDR1 SNHLY, CDR2 FYNNEI. CDR3 size: 15 residues. Trimming took 7 bases from V and 5 from J, leaving 20 bases between them. Details on this clonotype: Its specificity is not known.

Study findings and constraints: Clones which contracted sat mainly in CM and EM if CD4+, and in EMRA if CD8+. Some clones that responded were present in memory (sampled pre-infection), which suggests cross-reactive memory joined. A second wave expanding day 15 to 37 was CD4+-biased; contracting clones were balanced.

TCRdb passed the 5' RACE reads through MiXCR, listing each CDR3 protein once. The repertoire holds around 340,000 distinct CDR3 sequences, with around 15% as singletons. The J gene is TRBJ2-5, the V gene TRBV2; TRBD1 or TRBD2 may be the D gene (6 bases each). Source material: PBMCs or a T cell subset sorted from them (not recorded which). This TCR derives from a man younger than 35 who had mild COVID-19 (a few samples of this study predate the infection). Cell type and time point are not known. The CDR3: CASKGGSTQFETQYF. For the CDR3, the DNA is TGTGCCAGCAAGGGGGGATCGACCCAATTTGAGACCCAGTACTTC.